This T cell receptor beta chain appears in the sequencing data of a study of identical twins. In TCRdb, the 5' RACE reads were re-called with MiXCR into one record per CDR3 protein. The sample includes hundreds of thousands of distinct CDR3 sequences, around 8.3% seen only once; the top ten take around 0.98%. This clonotype was seen just once. J was trimmed by 6 bases and V by 3 bases; bases with no gene match: 7. The CDR3 contains 15 residues. CDR1 and CDR2 (germline): SGHVS, FNYEAQ. This sample also appeared in a second study, on yellow fever vaccine responses in identical twins.

Material: PBMCs. V usage is TRBV7-6 and J usage is TRBJ2-7; TRBD2 agrees at 11 bases. The receptor was isolated from a woman younger than 30 in good health. CDR3 residues: CASSFLAGGTGEQYF. The CDR3 region has the DNA TGTGCCAGCAGCTTCCTAGCGGGGGGTACAGGCGAGCAGTACTTC.